This T cell receptor beta chain was retrieved from a study of post-analysis software for immune sequencing data. Study overall: Disease trajectories encompassed relapsing-remitting, secondary progressive and progressive-relapsing multiple sclerosis. Overall study findings and caveats: When patients were compared with controls, about five TRBV segments were more frequent, TRBV5-6, TRBV5-1 and TRBV20-1 among them.

Germline CDR1 and CDR2: MGHRA and YSYEKL. CDR3 size: 16 residues. V shed 0 bases, J shed 6 bases, and the junction held 6 bases outside the gene matches. As for this clonotype: Its antigen is unknown.

Researchers reported that TCR beta cDNA libraries carried unique molecular identifiers. TCRdb re-called the PCR reads through MiXCR, storing one row per CDR3 protein. The repertoire has fewer than 850,000 distinct CDR3 sequences, about 45% of them found once; the top ten carry 4.9%. The rearrangement joins TRBV4-1 to TRBJ2-7; 12 bases line up with TRBD1. The specimen sequenced was blood. The sequence was obtained from a girl between 5 and 17 years old with multiple sclerosis. The CDR3 protein is CASSQDFGTGGSEQYF. The CDR3 DNA follows: TGCGCCAGCAGCCAAGATTTCGGGACAGGGGGCTCCGAGCAGTACTTC.